These 20 T cell receptor beta chains came from one sample sequenced in a study of early T cells in non-severe SARS-CoV-2 infection. Via MiXCR, TCRdb re-called the 5' RACE reads, giving one row per CDR3 protein. The sample holds nearly 60,000 distinct CDR3 sequences, 12% seen once. The sample was whole blood. These receptors all come from an adult who was a healthcare worker with PCR-confirmed SARS-CoV-2 infection or an uninfected control (not recorded which).

The rearrangement uses TRBV2 and TRBJ2-3; tentative D call: TRBD2 (6 bases). This CDR3 comprises 13 residues. Looked up from germline, CDR1 is SNHLY and CDR2 is FYNNEI. The V end was cut by 7 bases, the J end by 2 bases, with 10 bases between. CDR3 bases: TGTGCCAGCAATCGGGGGACCACAGATACGCAGTATTTT. Protein: CASNRGTTDTQYF.

This clonotype appeared a few times. One junction end does not reproduce the germline sequence, and a read error may be involved. The chain combines TRBV7-7 with TRBJ2-2; a weak D match, TRBD1 (5 bases). Per the germline V gene, CDR1 is SSHAT and CDR2 is FNYEAQ (reference sequence). The CDR3 sequence is 17 residues long. CDR3 DNA: TGTGCTAGCACTACCGGGTCGATCCTAGGAACAGGCGGGGAGCTGTTTTTT. Translation gives CASTTGSILGTGGELFF. The variable domain in full, with the rest retrieved from reference TRBV7-7 and TRBJ2-2, is GAGVSQSPRYKVTKRGQDVTLRCDPISSHATLYWYQQALGQGPEFLTYFNYEAQPDKSGLPSDRFSAERPEGSISTLTIQRTEQRDSAMYRCASTTGSILGTGGELFFGEGSRLTVL.

This clonotype has ten or more counts. V gene TRBV20-1 combines with J gene TRBJ2-7, with D unclear. The CDR3 contains 11 residues. Germline V lookup: CDR1 DFQATT, CDR2 SNEGSKA (reference sequence). V was cut by 6 bases and J by 4 bases, with 10 bases left in between. The CDR3 DNA sequence: TGCAGTGCGGAATCAGGTTACGAGCAGTACTTC. It encodes CSAESGYEQYF.

V usage is TRBV15 and J usage is TRBJ2-5; 7 positions match TRBD2. The V gene end was trimmed by 2 bases and the J gene end by 4 bases; junction bases not matched to a gene: 4. This CDR3 is built from 14 residues. Per germline, CDR1 LNHNV and CDR2 YYDKDF (reference sequence). CDR3 nucleotides: TGTGCCACCAGCAGACTTGGGACTACAGAGACCCAGTACTTC. Translated, it gives CATSRLGTTETQYF.

This clonotype appeared a few times. The chain is built from TRBV5-4 and TRBJ2-1; 7 nucleotides align to TRBD1. The V gene end was trimmed by 4 bases and the J gene end by 2 bases; junction bases not matched to a gene: 9. The CDR3 is made up of 16 amino acids. The germline V gene encodes CDR1 SGHNT and CDR2 YYREEE (reference sequence). The CDR3 reads CASSGVAGGAYNEQFF. The CDR3 DNA follows: TGTGCCAGCAGCGGGGTGGCAGGGGGTGCCTACAATGAGCAGTTCTTC.

This chain connects TRBV5-1 to TRBJ2-7; 7 bases line up with TRBD1. The CDR3 extends over 17 amino acids. CDR1 and CDR2 (germline): SGHRS, YFSETQ. V lost 5 bases and J lost 2; bases outside the gene matches: 16. The CDR3: CASSYTAATGQTYEQYF. In DNA form, the CDR3 reads TGCGCCAGCAGTTATACCGCGGCGACAGGGCAAACCTACGAGCAGTACTTC.

This clonotype came up a few times. This sequence joins TRBV11-2 and TRBJ2-7; D assignment may be TRBD1 or TRBD2 (5 bases each). Trimming cost V 8 bases and J 3 bases, with 17 bases left between them. This CDR3 region has 14 residues. Looked up from germline, CDR1 is SGHAT and CDR2 is FQNNGV. The CDR3 sequence: CASARPGALYEQYF. The CDR3 nucleotides read TGTGCCAGCGCTCGTCCCGGGGCCCTCTACGAGCAGTACTTC.

The chain is built from TRBV6-2 or TRBV6-3 and TRBJ2-2, with 13 bases that match TRBD2. V gave up 4 bases and J gave up 3 bases; unmatched junction bases: 8. Germline V gives CDR1 MNHEY, CDR2 SVGEGT. The CDR3 runs to 18 residues. The CDR3 here is CASSSKTSGRYYTGELFF. In nucleotides, the CDR3 is TGTGCCAGCAGTTCTAAGACTAGCGGGAGGTATTACACCGGGGAGCTGTTTTTT.

This clonotype has only a few counts. V and J are TRBV4-3 and TRBJ2-7; D remains ambiguous. Trimming left V 4 bases short and J 0 bases short, with 10 bases between. Germline-derived CDR1 and CDR2 are LGHNA and YSLEER. The CDR3 is made up of 14 amino acids. CDR3 region: CASSLSSDSYEQYF. The CDR3 nucleotides are TGCGCCAGCAGCCTCTCCAGCGACTCCTACGAGCAGTACTTC.

This clonotype was observed a handful of times. The J gene is TRBJ1-1, the V gene TRBV5-8; TRBD1 is a possible D gene (6 bases). The CDR3 consists of 12 residues. Germline V gives CDR1 SGHTS, CDR2 YDEGEE. The ends were cut back, 7 bases at V and 2 bases at J, with 9 bases in the middle. Here the CDR3 reads CASRRGNTEAFF. The CDR3 DNA reads TGTGCCAGCCGCAGGGGTAACACTGAAGCTTTCTTT.

The chain has TRBV9 and TRBJ1-3; no clear D. V gave up 4 bases and J gave up 1 base, with 12 bases separating them. The germline V gene encodes CDR1 SGDLS and CDR2 YYNGEE. This CDR3 has 15 amino acids. The CDR3 sequence is CASSSEGTSGNTIYF. For the CDR3, the DNA is TGTGCCAGCAGCTCAGAGGGTACGTCTGGAAACACCATATATTTT.

V gene TRBV29-1 combines with J gene TRBJ2-5; the D gene could be TRBD1 or TRBD2 (6 bases each). The germline gives CDR1 SQVTM, CDR2 ANQGSEA. V shed 4 bases and J shed 3 bases, with 12 bases lying between them. This CDR3 spans 13 amino acids. The CDR3 coding sequence is TGCAGCGTTGTTGTGGGGGGCAAAGAGACCCAGTACTTC. Its translation is CSVVVGGKETQYF. The full variable domain, its missing parts supplied by reference TRBV29-1 and TRBJ2-5, is SAVISQKPSRDICQRGTSLTIQCQVDSQVTMMFWYRQQPGQSLTLIATANQGSEATYESGFVIDKFPISRPNLTFSTLTVSNMSPEDSSIYLCSVVVGGKETQYFGPGTRLLVL.

This clonotype came up a few times. The chain is built from TRBV5-1 and TRBJ2-2; 8 bases are shared with TRBD2. This CDR3 comprises 16 residues. Looked up from germline, CDR1 is SGHRS and CDR2 is YFSETQ. J lost 2 bases, V lost 5 bases, and 8 bases had no gene match. The CDR3 protein is CASRSGGPGNTGELFF. The CDR3 DNA reads as TGCGCCAGCAGATCGGGAGGGCCTGGTAACACCGGGGAGCTGTTTTTT.

The rearrangement joins TRBV20-1 to TRBJ1-4, with TRBD1 as a possible D gene (6 bases). Looked up from germline, CDR1 is DFQATT and CDR2 is SNEGSKA (reference sequence). The CDR3 totals 12 residues. V lost 6 bases and J lost 8, with 13 bases in between. The CDR3 DNA follows: TGCAGTGCGAGGACAGAAACAGAAAAACTGTTTTTT. Amino acids: CSARTETEKLFF.

This clonotype has at least ten counts. This sequence joins TRBV6-2 or TRBV6-3 and TRBJ2-1; 10 bases line up with TRBD2. Trimming cost V 0 bases and J 3 bases; bases outside gene matches: 5. CDR3 size: 17 residues. Germline V CDR1 and CDR2: MNHEY, SVGEGT. The CDR3 DNA reads as TGTGCCAGCAGTTACTCAGCCCTAGCGGGGGTCTACAATGAGCAGTTCTTC. Protein product: CASSYSALAGVYNEQFF.

This clonotype was seen only a few times. The genes are TRBV3-1 and TRBJ1-5, with 9 nucleotides matching TRBD1. V dropped 0 bases and J dropped 4; count of bases not matched to a gene: 7. Germline V CDR1 and CDR2: LGHDT, YNNKEL (reference sequence). This CDR3 region has 17 residues. In DNA, the CDR3 is TGTGCCAGCAGCCAAGATTATGGGACAGGGCATAATCAGCCCCAGCATTTT. It yields the protein CASSQDYGTGHNQPQHF.

Ten or more counts support this clonotype. The chain carries TRBV12-3 or TRBV12-4 and TRBJ2-5, with D possibly TRBD2 on 5 matching bases. V was clipped by 5 bases and J by 2 bases, with 18 bases between them. This CDR3 is built from 16 residues. The CDR3 sequence: CASSNSLGDPQETQYF. As DNA, the CDR3 is TGTGCCAGCAGTAACTCCCTCGGGGATCCACAAGAGACCCAGTACTTC.

V gene TRBV9 combines with J gene TRBJ2-7; 9 nucleotides agree with TRBD2. The length of the CDR3 is 15 residues. CDR1 SGDLS and CDR2 YYNGEE come from the germline V gene. V lost 2 bases to trimming and J lost 4 bases; unmatched junction nucleotides: 7. In nucleotides, the CDR3 is TGTGCCAGCAGCGTTAGAGCGGGGGGCTATTACGAGCAGTACTTC. This translates into CASSVRAGGYYEQYF. The variable domain in full, with the rest retrieved from reference TRBV9 and TRBJ2-7, is DSGVTQTPKHLITATGQRVTLRCSPRSGDLSVYWYQQSLDQGLQFLIQYYNGEERAKGNILERFSAQQFPDLHSELNLSSLELGDSALYFCASSVRAGGYYEQYFGPGTRLTVT.

As to this clonotype: A much larger clone is a single base away; this may be a read error. The chain is built from TRBV10-3 and TRBJ2-2, with D possibly being TRBD1 (6 bases). Germline CDR1 reads ENHRY; CDR2 reads SYGVKD. With 6 bases removed from V and 7 bases from J, the gap between germline ends came to 12 bases. The length of the CDR3 is 13 residues. CDR3 nucleotides: TGTGCCATCAGCTGGGGGCAGGGCGGGGAGCTGTTTTTT. It specifies CAISWGQGGELFF.

This clonotype appeared many times. The CDR3 loop is CASSSDRVAGELFF. In DNA, the CDR3 is TGCGCCAGCAGCTCGGACAGGGTAGCCGGGGAGCTGTTTTTT. The V call is TRBV5-1, the J call TRBJ2-2, with TRBD1 matching 8 bases. V gave up 3 bases and J gave up 6 bases; unmatched junction bases: 4. This CDR3 is 14 amino acids long. CDR1 and CDR2 from the germline V gene are SGHRS and YFSETQ.